These 8 T cell receptor beta chains came from one sample sequenced in a study of OX40 agonist ivuxolimab in advanced cancers. The protocol was immunoSEQ multiplex PCR, while the TCRdb copy is restricted to in-frame clones and leaves out a portion. The table includes nearly 60,000 clones, about 87% detected once. Specimen: CD4+ or CD8+ T cells sorted from blood, collected in a trial of the OX40 agonist ivuxolimab. The origin of the receptors is an adult with an advanced solid tumor such as melanoma, head and neck, liver or kidney cancer.

This clone has just a few counts. This rearrangement joins TRBV10-1 to TRBJ1-2, with TRBD1 matching over 8 bases. The CDR3 is made up of 13 amino acids. The ends lost 2 bases at V and 8 bases at J; junction bases unmatched: 4. The germline gives CDR1 WNHNN, CDR2 SYGVQD (reference sequence). The CDR3 region has the DNA TGCGCCAGCAGTGAGGACGGGACAGGCGGCTACACCTTC. It codes for CASSEDGTGGYTF.

The rearrangement links TRBV13 to TRBJ2-1; 13 bases align to TRBD2. J was trimmed by 9 bases and V by 5 bases; bases with no gene match: 4. The CDR3 runs 14 residues. Germline V gene lookup returns CDR1 PRHDT and CDR2 FYEKMQ (reference sequence). CDR3 amino acids: CASSRTSGRGEQFF. The DNA of the CDR3 is TGTGCCAGCAGCCGGACTAGCGGGAGAGGTGAGCAGTTCTTC. Supplemented by reference TRBV13 and TRBJ2-1, the full variable domain reads AAGVIQSPRHLIKEKRETATLKCYPIPRHDTVYWYQQGPGQDPQFLISFYEKMQSDKGSIPDRFSAQQFSDYHSELNMSSLELGDSALYFCASSRTSGRGEQFFGPGTRLTVL.

CDR3 bases: TGTGCCAGCACCAGGGACTTCACGAACACCGGGGAGCTGTTTTTT. Amino acids: CASTRDFTNTGELFF. This chain uses TRBV6-1 with TRBJ2-2; TRBD2 is a possible D gene (6 bases). This CDR3 is 15 amino acids long. Germline CDR1 MNHNS, CDR2 SASEGT. V lost 7 bases to trimming and J lost 0 bases, with 12 bases between them.

The CDR3 here is CASSYFRPTEAFF. The CDR3 DNA reads as TGTGCCAGCAGTTACTTCAGGCCCACTGAAGCTTTCTTT. The gene calls are TRBV6-6 and TRBJ1-1; D gene ambiguous. The germline CDR1 and CDR2 sequences are MNHNY and SVGAGI (reference sequence). Trimming took off 1 base at V and 4 bases at J, with 7 bases between the two ends. This CDR3 comprises 13 residues.

The chain is built from TRBV6-6 and TRBJ1-5, with D uncertain. The CDR3 covers 14 residues. The V end was cut by 2 bases, the J end by 1 base, with 6 bases between. Germline V lookup: CDR1 MNHNY, CDR2 SVGAGI (reference sequence). The CDR3, as DNA: TGTGCCAGCAGTTACGCGGGCAGCAATCAGCCCCAGCATTTT. Protein sequence: CASSYAGSNQPQHF.

The table lists this clone with a few counts. This rearrangement joins TRBV5-6 to TRBJ1-1, with TRBD1 as a possible D gene (5 bases). The ends were cut back, 4 bases at V and 7 bases at J, with 17 bases in the middle. The CDR3 extends over 14 amino acids. CDR1 and CDR2 from the germline V gene are SGHDT and YYEEEE. CDR3 residues: CASSHGTGLREAFF. The CDR3 region has the DNA TGTGCCAGCAGCCATGGGACTGGGCTCCGTGAAGCTTTCTTT.

V is TRBV6-1 and J is TRBJ1-5; D ambiguous. Germline values: CDR1 MNHNS, CDR2 SASEGT. The CDR3 runs 15 residues. V was trimmed by 5 bases and J by 2 bases, leaving 13 bases between them. The CDR3 is CASSWTNGGNQPQHF. The DNA of the CDR3 is TGTGCCAGCAGTTGGACCAATGGGGGCAATCAGCCCCAGCATTTT.

The genes are TRBV2 and TRBJ1-2; D not certain. The germline gives CDR1 SNHLY, CDR2 FYNNEI. The CDR3 length is 14 residues. V lost 6 bases and J 11 bases, leaving 22 bases between the germline ends. The CDR3 DNA is TGTGCCAGCAGCCTAGAGGGCCCTCACGAAGGGTACACCTTC. Protein: CASSLEGPHEGYTF.